Listed below are T cell receptor beta chains from one sample, sequenced in a study of PD-L1 blockade in urothelial cancer. Clones were sequenced by immunoSEQ multiplex PCR, and TCRdb holds only the in-frame ones, with some missing. The profile shows approximately 86,000 clones, just under 85% of them singletons. This specimen was PBMCs, taken around atezolizumab (anti-PD-L1) treatment. These receptors came from a man between 35 and 55 years old with urothelial cancer. Each CDR3 is given with its conserved first and last residue. D genes are given only for firm matches. Expanded clones get a size class; other rows say once, few or many, or leave the size out.

>TRBJ2-5|TRBV6-6|NA|NA
TGTGCCAGCAGTTACCAACGCGGGGAGACCCAGTACTTC
CASSYQRGETQYF
>TRBJ2-3|TRBV7-3|NA|NA
TGTGCCAGCAGCACGACAGTGGCCGACACAGATACGCAGTATTTT
CASSTTVADTDTQYF
>TRBJ1-5|TRBV28|NA|TRBD1
TGTGCCAGCCTAAGTGCCAGACAGGGGGCGGATCAGCCCCAGCATTTT
CASLSARQGADQPQHF
>TRBJ1-4|TRBV15|NA|TRBD1
TGTGCCACCAGCAGAGTTCGGACAGGGGAAAAACTGTTTTTT
CATSRVRTGEKLFF
>TRBJ2-5|TRBV2|once|NA
TGTGCCAGCAGCGCAGGGATTCGGGAGACCCAGTACTTC
CASSAGIRETQYF
>TRBJ2-5|TRBV5-8|NA|TRBD2
TGTGCCAGCAGCACCAGACTAGCGGGATTCCAAGAGACCCAGTACTTC
CASSTRLAGFQETQYF
>TRBJ2-7|TRBV6-5|NA|TRBD1
TGTGCCAGCAGGGCCGGGACAGGGCGGTACGAGCAGTACTTC
CASRAGTGRYEQYF
>TRBJ2-3|TRBV6-5|NA|TRBD2
TGTGCCAGCAGCCTTGGGACTAGTAAAGTGTATTTT
CASSLGTSKVYF
>TRBJ2-1|TRBV7-9|NA|NA
TGTGCCAGCAGCTTTGTACCAGGGTTATCCTACAATGAGCAGTTCTTC
CASSFVPGLSYNEQFF
>TRBJ1-5|TRBV7-6|NA|NA
TGTGCCAGCAGCATCAGGGTAAATCAGCCCCAGCATTTT
CASSIRVNQPQHF
>TRBJ2-7|TRBV18|NA|NA
TGTGCCAGCTCACCCCGGCAGGGGTACGAGCAGTACTTC
CASSPRQGYEQYF
>TRBJ2-3|TRBV7-3|NA|TRBD1
TGTGCCAGCAGCTTAGGGGGACAGGGTGGCACAGATACGCAGTATTTT
CASSLGGQGGTDTQYF
>TRBJ1-4|TRBV18|NA|TRBD1
TGTGCCAGCTCACCCGGGACAGGGCGGCTATCAGGCGAAAAACTGTTTTTT
CASSPGTGRLSGEKLFF
>TRBJ2-1|TRBV5-8|NA|NA
TGTGCCAGCAGCTTGAGGTTACGGCAGGCACTAGAAGACAATGAGCAGTTCTTC
CASSLRLRQALEDNEQFF
>TRBJ2-7|TRBV27|NA|NA
TGTGCCAGCAGATCCAGAAAAGTGAGGACAGAGGACTACGAGCAGTACTTC
CASRSRKVRTEDYEQYF
>TRBJ2-1|TRBV30|NA|NA
TGTGCCTACAGACAGGAAGGACTAGGCCACTCACGGCAGTTCTTC
CAYRQEGLGHSRQFF
>TRBJ1-1|TRBV6-1|once|NA
TGTGCCAGCATTTTTCCGGGCTCCAGGGTCCATGAAGCTTTCTTT
CASIFPGSRVHEAFF
>TRBJ1-2|TRBV15|NA|TRBD1
TGTGCCACCAGCAGAGACCATGGACAGGGGAGCTATGGCTACACCTTC
CATSRDHGQGSYGYTF
>TRBJ2-5|TRBV5-1|NA|TRBD2
TGCGCCAGCAGCCAACTACTTGGGGGGGAGGGGAAGACCCAGTACTTC
CASSQLLGGEGKTQYF
>TRBJ2-7|TRBV5-8|NA|NA
TGTGCCAGCAGCTTGGTTCGGGAGCAGTACTTC
CASSLVREQYF
>TRBJ2-7|TRBV19|NA|NA
TGTGCCAGTAGTATAACGGAGGGGTCCTACGAGCAGTACTTC
CASSITEGSYEQYF
>TRBJ2-7|TRBV5-4|NA|TRBD2
TGTGCCAGCAGACCGGGACTAGCGGGAGCCCCTAGGACCGAGCAGTACTTC
CASRPGLAGAPRTEQYF
>TRBJ2-5|TRBV19|few|NA
TGTGCCAGTAGTACAGGAGGTGGGGAGACCCAGTACTTC
CASSTGGGETQYF
>TRBJ2-7|TRBV28|NA|TRBD2
TGTGCCACCTTACTAGCGAACGGATACGAGCAGTACTTC
CATLLANGYEQYF
>TRBJ1-2|TRBV28|few|NA
TGTGCCAGCAAAATGGCAGGGTTCGAGTATGGCTACACCTTC
CASKMAGFEYGYTF
>TRBJ2-7|TRBV5-6|NA|NA
TGTGCCAGCAGCCCACACGGGACATTTAGCTCCTACGAGCAGTACTTC
CASSPHGTFSSYEQYF
>TRBJ2-1|TRBV6-4|NA|NA
TGTGCCAGCAGCTCGGTCGGGGGGCCAAGGGGCAATGAGCAGTTCTTC
CASSSVGGPRGNEQFF
>TRBJ2-6|TRBV5-1|NA|NA
TGCGCCAGCAGCTCACAGGGTGCTGGGGCCAACGTCCTGACTTTC
CASSSQGAGANVLTF
>TRBJ2-7|TRBV19|NA|TRBD1
TGTGCCACAACCCGAGGACAGGGGTTCCACGAGCAGTACTTC
CATTRGQGFHEQYF
>TRBJ2-1|TRBV9|NA|NA
TGTGCCAGCAGCGTATACGGGATAGGCAATGAGCAGTTCTTC
CASSVYGIGNEQFF
>TRBJ1-5|TRBV27|NA|NA
TGTGCCAGCAGTGAGGGAATCTGGGCTCGGAAGGAAGGCAATCAGCCCCAGCATTTT
CASSEGIWARKEGNQPQHF
>TRBJ1-3|TRBV19|NA|NA
TGTGCCAGTAGTATCGGGGGAGCTGCCTCTGGAAACACCATATATTTT
CASSIGGAASGNTIYF
>TRBJ1-3|TRBV6-1|NA|NA
TGTGCCAGCAGGGACAGATCCCCAGGAAACACCATATATTTT
CASRDRSPGNTIYF
>TRBJ1-1|TRBV7-8|few|NA
TGTGCCAGCAGCCCAATACAAGAGAACACTGAAGCTTTCTTT
CASSPIQENTEAFF
>TRBJ1-5|TRBV5-8|NA|NA
TGTGCCAGCAGCCCCGGTAGCAATCAGCCCCAGCATTTT
CASSPGSNQPQHF
>TRBJ2-1|TRBV19|NA|TRBD2
TGTGCCAGTAAAGCGGGATCCACGGGCCAGTTCTTC
CASKAGSTGQFF
>TRBJ2-1|TRBV28|NA|NA
TGTGCCAGCAGTCCCACCTACAATGAGCAGTTCTTC
CASSPTYNEQFF
>TRBJ1-3|TRBV6-5|NA|NA
TGTGCCAGCAGTTACAGCGGGGTCTCTGGAAACACCATATATTTT
CASSYSGVSGNTIYF
>TRBJ2-2|TRBV5-6|NA|TRBD2
TGTGCCAGCAGCTTGCCGCTAGCGGGTACCGGGGAGCTGTTTTTT
CASSLPLAGTGELFF
>TRBJ1-5|TRBV5-6|NA|TRBD1
TGTGCCAGCAGTTTTGGGGACAGCCCAAATCAGCCCCAGCATTTT
CASSFGDSPNQPQHF
>TRBJ1-5|TRBV4-2|few|NA
TGTGCCAGCAGCCAAGAGGGGGGGAGTAGTGCCCAGCATTTT
CASSQEGGSSAQHF
>TRBJ1-1|TRBV30|few|NA
TGTGCCTGGAGGGTGGTTGGCATCAACACTGAAGCTTTCTTT
CAWRVVGINTEAFF
>TRBJ2-1|TRBV10-2|NA|TRBD1
TGCGCCAGCAAGGGGACAGGGGGCCTCAATGAGCAGTTCTTC
CASKGTGGLNEQFF
>TRBJ1-1|TRBV7-9|NA|TRBD1
TGTGCCAGCAGCAAGGGACAGGGGGTCGGTCGGGCTTTCTTT
CASSKGQGVGRAFF
>TRBJ2-1|TRBV21-1|NA|NA
TGTGCCAGCAGCACCCGAGGGCATTACAATGAGCAGTTCTTC
CASSTRGHYNEQFF
>TRBJ2-1|TRBV19|NA|TRBD2
TGTGCCAGTACTTGGTCTAGCGGGAGTGTAAGGGGTGAGCAGTTCTTC
CASTWSSGSVRGEQFF
>TRBJ2-3|TRBV11-3|NA|NA
TGTGCCAGCAGCGGACCGGGACTCCGTTATAGCACAGATACGCAGTATTTT
CASSGPGLRYSTDTQYF
>TRBJ1-1|TRBV5-6|NA|NA
TGTGCCAGCAGCCTAACAGATAACACTGAAGCTTTCTTT
CASSLTDNTEAFF
>TRBJ2-5|TRBV6-5|NA|TRBD2
TGTGCCAGCAGTTACCTAGCGGGAGGAACTCCAGAGACCCAGTACTTC
CASSYLAGGTPETQYF
>TRBJ2-5|TRBV30|NA|NA
TGTGCCTGGAGTGCTCTGGTCAGGGAGACCCAGTACTTC
CAWSALVRETQYF
>TRBJ2-1|TRBV7-2|NA|TRBD2
TGTGCCAGCAGCCCCGGGACTAGCGGGTACAATGAGCAGTTCTTC
CASSPGTSGYNEQFF
>TRBJ2-7|TRBV7-2|NA|TRBD1
TGTGCCAGCAGCTTAGCGGACAGGGCCTACGAGCAGTACTTC
CASSLADRAYEQYF